These 19 T cell receptor beta chains share one sample of origin, sequenced in a study of blood T cells in healthy people across ages. The authors ran a second PCR of about 6 to 11 cycles using a sample-barcoded 5' primer and a J-beta primer mix. MiXCR was run by TCRdb on the 5' RACE reads, yielding one entry per CDR3 protein. The sample has roughly 1.5 million distinct CDR3 sequences, 40% to 45% seen once. Sequenced: blood. These receptor sequences come from a woman between 18 and 30 years old in good health.

Details on this clonotype: A much larger clonotype is one base distant, so this may be a read error. J is TRBJ1-5 and V is TRBV4-1; D remains ambiguous. The CDR3 loop spans 15 amino acids. Germline CDR1 MGHRA, CDR2 YSYEKL. Trimming shortened V by 0 bases and J by 0 bases, and 6 bases separated the two germline ends. CDR3: CASSQEGHSNQPQHF. The CDR3 coding sequence is TGCGCCAGCAGCCAAGAGGGCCATAGCAATCAGCCCCAGCATTTT.

The chain employs TRBV5-1 and TRBJ2-7; no firm D call. Germline CDR1 reads SGHRS; CDR2 reads YFSETQ. This CDR3 comprises 14 residues. V was cut by 6 bases and J by 6 bases, with 19 bases left in between. CDR3 sequence: CASKMGASTCEQYF. CDR3 in DNA: TGCGCCAGCAAGATGGGCGCTTCAACCTGCGAGCAGTACTTC.

V gene TRBV27 combines with J gene TRBJ1-4; no reliable D call. V lost 4 bases, J lost 0 bases, and 15 bases lay in between. Germline lookup yields CDR1 MNHEY and CDR2 SMNVEV (reference sequence). The CDR3 covers 17 residues. CDR3 in DNA: TGTGCCAGCAGTTCCCCCCGGCGGGGAGCAACTAATGAAAAACTGTTTTTT. Protein: CASSSPRRGATNEKLFF.

This chain joins TRBV7-2 and TRBJ2-3, with D possibly TRBD1 on 5 matching bases. In germline, CDR1 is SGHTA, CDR2 FQGNSA. The CDR3 spans 16 residues. The V and J ends lost 4 bases and 5 bases respectively, with 19 bases between them. The CDR3 loop reads CASSSESGGAGDTQYF. The CDR3 DNA is TGTGCCAGCAGCTCAGAATCGGGTGGGGCCGGAGATACGCAGTATTTT.

This clonotype appeared a few times. The rearrangement joins TRBV27 to TRBJ2-4; D might be TRBD2 (6 bases). CDR3 length equals 14 residues. V was trimmed by 6 bases and J by 14 bases, leaving 23 bases between them. In germline, CDR1 is MNHEY, CDR2 SMNVEV (reference sequence). The CDR3: CASSPRRDRAVEYF. In nucleotides, the CDR3 is TGTGCCAGCAGCCCGCGGAGGGATCGAGCAGTAGAGTACTTC.

The rearrangement uses TRBV27 and TRBJ2-3; D is uncertain. The germline V gene has CDR1 MNHEY and CDR2 SMNVEV (reference sequence). V lost 2 bases and J lost 6, with 18 bases in between. The CDR3 totals 16 residues. The CDR3 spells CASSLRRSVLGDTQYF. In DNA, the CDR3 is TGTGCCAGCAGTTTAAGACGGTCTGTTTTGGGGGATACGCAGTATTTT.

This clonotype was counted a few times. This CDR3 is CAWSVFRASEQYF. Here the CDR3 DNA reads TGTGCCTGGAGTGTCTTCAGGGCAAGCGAGCAGTACTTC. The V and J genes are TRBV30 and TRBJ2-4; a possible D gene is TRBD1 (5 bases). The DNA end is a closer match to TRBJ2-7, so the J assignment may be wrong. Germline values: CDR1 GTSNPN, CDR2 SVGIG (reference sequence). The CDR3 loop spans 13 amino acids.

This clonotype has more than one count but fewer than ten. This chain connects TRBV20-1 to TRBJ2-3; 10 nucleotides align to TRBD2. The CDR3 runs 14 residues. Germline V CDR1 and CDR2: DFQATT, SNEGSKA (reference sequence). V shed 6 bases and J 4 bases; nucleotides not matched to a gene: 7. As DNA, the CDR3 is TGCAGTGCGATGAGCGGGAGGGCCTCAGATACGCAGTATTTT. Translation gives CSAMSGRASDTQYF.

The V call is TRBV12-3 or TRBV12-4, the J call TRBJ2-1; 9 bases are a match to TRBD2. The CDR3 has 15 residues. With 7 bases clipped from V and 5 bases from J, the junction kept 9 bases outside the gene matches. The CDR3 protein is CASNHRAGGNNEQFF. CDR3 DNA sequence: TGTGCCAGCAACCACCGAGCGGGGGGTAACAATGAGCAGTTCTTC.

The J gene is TRBJ1-5, the V gene TRBV20-1, with TRBD1 identical over 11 bases. The germline gives CDR1 DFQATT, CDR2 SNEGSKA (reference sequence). After removal of 5 bases from V and 5 bases from J, the junction contained 11 bases not matched to a gene. This CDR3 has 16 amino acids. CDR3 DNA: TGCAGTGCTTCCCCCGGGACAGGGGGTAGTGATCAGCCCCAGCATTTT. Translating gives CSASPGTGGSDQPQHF.

The V gene is TRBV20-1, the J gene TRBJ2-5; 9 nucleotides align to TRBD1. CDR3 length: 16 amino acids. Losses at the gene ends were 3 bases for V and 2 bases for J; bases not matched to a gene: 10. Germline V gene lookup returns CDR1 DFQATT and CDR2 SNEGSKA (reference sequence). CDR3 loop: CSASLPGQGGQETQYF. In DNA form, the CDR3 reads TGCAGTGCTAGCCTACCGGGACAGGGAGGACAAGAGACCCAGTACTTC.

V and J are TRBV10-3 and TRBJ2-3, with a tentative D call TRBD1 (5 bases). The V gene lost 0 bases and the J gene lost 3 bases, with 7 bases spanning the gap. There are 14 residues in the CDR3. Germline values: CDR1 ENHRY, CDR2 SYGVKD. The CDR3 protein is CAISESYRTDTQYF. The CDR3 region has the DNA TGTGCCATCAGTGAGTCCTACAGGACAGATACGCAGTATTTT.

This clonotype was detected many times. V gene TRBV3-1 combines with J gene TRBJ2-7, with 8 bases fitting TRBD2. The CDR3 spans 15 residues. CDR1 and CDR2 from the germline V gene are LGHDT and YNNKEL (reference sequence). J was trimmed by 6 bases and V by 1 base; bases with no gene match: 8. The CDR3 protein is CASSQGVLAGSEQYF. DNA for the CDR3: TGTGCCAGCAGCCAAGGGGTGCTAGCGGGCAGCGAGCAGTACTTC.

V and J are TRBV27 and TRBJ2-1, with D unclear. Deletions cut 3 bases from V and 10 bases from J, with 13 bases between. The CDR3 sequence is 13 residues long. Germline CDR1 MNHEY, CDR2 SMNVEV (reference sequence). The CDR3: CASSLGLNYEQFF. The CDR3 nucleotides read TGTGCCAGCAGTTTGGGCCTCAACTACGAGCAGTTCTTC.

The V call is TRBV5-1, the J call TRBJ2-3; 7 positions agree with TRBD2. Per germline, CDR1 SGHRS and CDR2 YFSETQ. V lost 6 bases and J lost 0; bases outside the gene matches: 10. The CDR3 length is 16 residues. The CDR3 sequence is CASTKFLTSSTDTQYF. The CDR3 DNA reads as TGCGCCAGCACCAAGTTTTTGACTAGCAGCACAGATACGCAGTATTTT. The full variable domain, rest sourced from reference TRBV5-1 and TRBJ2-3, is KAGVTQTPRYLIKTRGQQVTLSCSPISGHRSVSWYQQTPGQGLQFLFEYFSETQRNKGNFPGRFSGRQFSNSRSEMNVSTLELGDSALYLCASTKFLTSSTDTQYFGPGTRLTVL.

This chain connects TRBV3-1 to TRBJ2-1, with D perhaps TRBD2 (6 bases). The ends were cut back, 4 bases at V and 12 bases at J, with 16 bases in the middle. The germline CDR1 and CDR2 sequences are LGHDT and YNNKEL (reference sequence). The CDR3 consists of 13 residues. The CDR3 is CASSPRLRGGQFF. The CDR3 nucleotides are TGTGCCAGCAGCCCCCGGTTAAGGGGAGGGCAGTTCTTC.

This chain connects TRBV10-3 to TRBJ2-1, with 10 bases aligning to TRBD1. V lost 3 bases and J lost 4; bases outside the gene matches: 15. This CDR3 comprises 19 residues. Germline V gene sequence: CDR1 ENHRY, CDR2 SYGVKD. CDR3 bases: TGTGCCATCAGTGAATCTCCGGGACAGGGGCCCCTTATGTACAATGAGCAGTTCTTC. As protein: CAISESPGQGPLMYNEQFF.

This rearrangement joins TRBV27 to TRBJ2-1, with a tentative D call TRBD1 (6 bases). Between the trimmed V and J ends, which lost 10 bases and 1 base, there was a span of 11 bases. The CDR3 has 13 residues. CDR1 and CDR2 (germline): MNHEY, SMNVEV (reference sequence). The CDR3 nucleotides are TGTGCCACGGCGGACAGTTCCTACAATGAGCAGTTCTTC. This encodes CATADSSYNEQFF.

This rearrangement joins TRBV5-1 to TRBJ1-1; 10 bases match TRBD1. The CDR3 spans 12 residues. Germline V gene data show CDR1 as SGHRS and CDR2 as YFSETQ. V lost 2 bases, J lost 11 bases, and 3 bases stayed unmatched. CDR3 amino acids: CASSFGTGDAFF. CDR3 coding DNA: TGCGCCAGCAGCTTCGGGACAGGGGACGCTTTCTTT. The complete variable domain, with remaining parts taken from reference TRBV5-1 and TRBJ1-1, reads KAGVTQTPRYLIKTRGQQVTLSCSPISGHRSVSWYQQTPGQGLQFLFEYFSETQRNKGNFPGRFSGRQFSNSRSEMNVSTLELGDSALYLCASSFGTGDAFFGQGTRLTVV.